This is a list of T cell receptor beta chains from one sample in a study of T cell responses to AZD1222 COVID-19 vaccine. Libraries were prepared by immunoSEQ multiplex PCR; TCRdb keeps only in-frame clonotypes and omits some of them. The sample records 150,000 to 200,000 clones, about 93% being singletons. The starting material was peripheral blood, obtained on day 0 of AZD1222 vaccination. These receptors came from an adult in good health. Each CDR3 is given with its conserved first and last residue. Fields, in order: J gene, D gene, V gene, clone size, CDR3 DNA, CDR3 protein. D genes are given only for firm matches. Size is stated for part of the rows, as once, few or many counts, or as a class when the clone is expanded.

TRBJ1-1 | NA | TRBV28 | NA | TGTGCCAGCGGACGACGCAGGGATGGCACTGAAGCTTTCTTT | CASGRRRDGTEAFF
TRBJ2-3 | TRBD2 | TRBV5-1 | NA | TGCGCCAGCAGCCGATCGGGGACTAGTGATACAGATACGCAGTATTTT | CASSRSGTSDTDTQYF
TRBJ1-4 | TRBD1 | TRBV7-2 | NA | TGTGCCAGCAGGGGGACAGGGGTCCACTCGGATGAAAAACTGTTTTTT | CASRGTGVHSDEKLFF
TRBJ1-5 | NA | TRBV18 | NA | TGTGCCAGCTCACCCGGGATCAATCAGCCCCAGCATTTT | CASSPGINQPQHF
TRBJ2-7 | NA | TRBV3-1/TRBV3-2 | NA | TGTGCCAGCGGTGTCGGTCACGAGCAGTACTTC | CASGVGHEQYF
TRBJ1-5 | TRBD1 | TRBV6-5 | NA | TGTGCCAGCAAGTATCAGGGGGATCAGCCCCAGCATTTT | CASKYQGDQPQHF
TRBJ1-2 | NA | TRBV4-1 | NA | TGCGCCAGCAGCCAAGGGGGTAATGGCTACACCTTC | CASSQGGNGYTF
TRBJ1-5 | NA | TRBV7-2 | NA | TGTGCCAGCAGCGAAGGGGGGCGCGATCAGCCCCAGCATTTT | CASSEGGRDQPQHF
TRBJ2-1 | TRBD2 | TRBV6-1 | medium-sized | TGTGCCAGCAGTGAAGGACTAGCGGGACACAATGAGCAGTTCTTC | CASSEGLAGHNEQFF
TRBJ2-7 | TRBD2 | TRBV7-2 | NA | TGTGCCAGCAGCTTCCGAGCGGGAGGACTTGAGCAGTACTTC | CASSFRAGGLEQYF
TRBJ2-7 | TRBD2 | TRBV7-9 | NA | TGTGCCAGCAGCCCTAGCGGGAGTAGGAGTGAGCAGTACTTC | CASSPSGSRSEQYF
TRBJ1-2 | NA | TRBV3-1/TRBV3-2 | once | TGTGCCAGCAGCCAAACGACGGGTTCCGGCTACACCTTC | CASSQTTGSGYTF
TRBJ1-1 | NA | TRBV5-1 | few | TGCGCCAGCAGACTGGAGGTAGGGGTGGGCACTGAAGCTTTCTTT | CASRLEVGVGTEAFF
TRBJ2-1 | TRBD2 | TRBV7-3 | NA | TGTGCCAGCAGCTTAGGCCCCGCGGGAGCCTCGTACAATGAGCAGTTCTTC | CASSLGPAGASYNEQFF
TRBJ1-1 | NA | TRBV19 | NA | TGTGCCAGTAGCCAGACAGGAGTAAACACTGAAGCTTTCTTT | CASSQTGVNTEAFF
TRBJ1-2 | NA | TRBV7-6 | once | TGTGCCAGCAGCTTAGGGATAGGGCCTAGCAGCTATGGCTACACCTTC | CASSLGIGPSSYGYTF
TRBJ1-2 | NA | TRBV28 | once | TGTGCCAGCAGTTTGACACTTGATGGCTACACCTTC | CASSLTLDGYTF
TRBJ2-5 | NA | TRBV30 | NA | TGTGCCTGGAGCAGGGAGACCCAGTACTTC | CAWSRETQYF
TRBJ1-2 | NA | TRBV5-1 | NA | TGCGCCAGCAGCTTAGGACCTAACTATGGCTACACCTTC | CASSLGPNYGYTF
TRBJ2-7 | NA | TRBV28 | once | TGTGCCACCGAAAGACGGAACTACGAGCAGTACTTC | CATERRNYEQYF
TRBJ2-1 | NA | TRBV11-3 | NA | TGTGCCAGCAGCTTAGATTACGGCAATGAGCAGTTCTTC | CASSLDYGNEQFF
TRBJ1-1 | NA | TRBV19 | once | TGTGCCAGTAGTATTGGCCGTGAAGCTTTCTTT | CASSIGREAFF
TRBJ2-1 | TRBD1 | TRBV10-1 | NA | TGCGCCAGCTGCCGGGACAGGGGGACTACAAGCTCCTACAATGAGCAGTTCTTC | CASCRDRGTTSSYNEQFF
TRBJ1-2 | TRBD1 | TRBV5-5 | NA | TGTGCCAGCAGCGTCCGGGACAGGGGGCCCTATGGCTACACCTTC | CASSVRDRGPYGYTF
TRBJ2-3 | NA | TRBV28 | NA | TGTGCCTGTCATGGGGGACTGCAAACAGATACGCAGTATTTT | CACHGGLQTDTQYF